Given below is one TCR beta chain in context. What it recognizes is unknown. This sample stems from a study of cytomegalovirus exposure and HLA in healthy donors. The V end was cut by 0 bases, the J end by 6 bases, with 9 bases between. The germline CDR1 and CDR2 sequences are SGHRS and YFSETQ. The CDR3 is 14 amino acids. It was with 60 Vbeta and 13 Jbeta primers that the PCR ran. Sequencing used immunoSEQ multiplex PCR; TCRdb keeps in-frame clones, though not all of them. The sample shows around 190,000 clones, around 84% of them seen only once. Points from the study as a whole: Segments of the TCR beta V type were, in most cases, productive about 90% or about 30% of the time in an earlier analysis. There was a cluster of highly shared sequence variants that was likely a sequencing artifact.

This sequence was found in a girl aged 2 to 10 in good health and CMV-seropositive. V usage is TRBV5-1 and J usage is TRBJ2-2; D remains unclear. Sequenced: PBMCs. DNA of the CDR3: TGCGCCAGCAGCTTGGAGGCGGCACCCGGGGAGCTGTTTTTT. This codes for CASSLEAAPGELFF. The whole variable domain, remainder taken from reference TRBV5-1 and TRBJ2-2, is KAGVTQTPRYLIKTRGQQVTLSCSPISGHRSVSWYQQTPGQGLQFLFEYFSETQRNKGNFPGRFSGRQFSNSRSEMNVSTLELGDSALYLCASSLEAAPGELFFGEGSRLTVL.